One sample yielded the 12 T cell receptor beta chains listed below, sequenced in a study of T-cell memory formation after mild COVID-19. TCRdb re-called the 5' RACE reads with MiXCR, one entry per CDR3 protein. The sample has 400,000 or so distinct CDR3 sequences, roughly 20% seen once. The material sequenced was PBMCs or a T cell subset sorted from them (not recorded which). The receptors were gathered from an adult woman who had mild COVID-19 (a few samples of this study predate the infection). Cell type and time point are not known.

This clonotype has more than one count but fewer than ten. The genes are TRBV7-9 and TRBJ2-5; unclear D gene. With 3 bases removed from V and 4 bases from J, the gap between germline ends came to 12 bases. The CDR3 is made up of 14 amino acids. Germline loops: CDR1 SEHNR, CDR2 FQNEAQ (reference sequence). The CDR3 nucleotides read TGTGCCAGCAGCTTCCAATCCAAGGGAGAGACCCAGTACTTC. This translates into CASSFQSKGETQYF.

The J gene is TRBJ1-2, the V gene TRBV4-2, with TRBD1 as a possible D gene (6 bases). Between the trimmed V and J ends, which lost 0 bases and 6 bases, there was a span of 20 bases. In germline, CDR1 is LGHNA, CDR2 YNFKEQ. The CDR3 is made up of 17 amino acids. The CDR3 DNA follows: TGTGCCAGCAGCCAAGAACAGCGCACAGGGTCAGGGAATGGCTACACCTTC. Protein sequence: CASSQEQRTGSGNGYTF.

This clonotype has only a few counts. V is TRBV2 and J is TRBJ2-3; 8 bases align to TRBD2. The germline CDR1 and CDR2 sequences are SNHLY and FYNNEI. The CDR3 is made up of 16 amino acids. V lost 2 bases to trimming and J lost 2 bases; unmatched junction nucleotides: 6. The CDR3 is CASSERLSGTTDTQYF. In DNA, the CDR3 is TGTGCCAGCAGTGAACGGCTTAGCGGGACCACAGATACGCAGTATTTT.

In its sample, this clonotype was seen a few times. The chain joins TRBV5-1 to TRBJ2-7; 10 bases map to TRBD2. The CDR3 totals 15 residues. The V gene's germline CDR1 is SGHRS and CDR2 YFSETQ. Germline trimming cut 4 bases from V and 2 bases from J; bases unmatched to any gene: 6. The CDR3 region has the DNA TGCGCCAGCAGCCCAATGACTAGCGGGCCCTACGAGCAGTACTTC. Its translation is CASSPMTSGPYEQYF.

The genes are TRBV29-1 and TRBJ1-1, with 7 bases matching TRBD1. The CDR3 runs to 15 residues. J was trimmed by 4 bases and V by 0 bases; bases with no gene match: 8. From germline, CDR1 is SQVTM and CDR2 ANQGSEA. CDR3 amino acids: CSVEDGTVASTEAFF. The CDR3 nucleotides are TGCAGCGTTGAAGATGGGACAGTTGCTAGCACTGAAGCTTTCTTT.

This clonotype was detected only a few times. The V call is TRBV4-1, the J call TRBJ2-3; 7 bases match TRBD2. The CDR3 loop spans 17 amino acids. Germline CDR1 is MGHRA and CDR2 is YSYEKL. V dropped 1 base and J dropped 0; count of bases not matched to a gene: 7. CDR3: CASSQARAGTSTDTQYF. The DNA for the CDR3 is TGCGCCAGCAGCCAAGCGCGAGCGGGAACTAGCACAGATACGCAGTATTTT.

In its sample, this clonotype was seen a few times. This sequence joins TRBV14 and TRBJ2-1; D unclear. Trimming removed 0 bases at V and 0 bases at J, with 9 bases between. Per the germline V gene, CDR1 is SGHDN and CDR2 is FVKESK. This CDR3 has 16 residues. DNA for the CDR3: TGTGCCAGCAGCCAAGATAAGGTCAGCTCCTACAATGAGCAGTTCTTC. Its translation: CASSQDKVSSYNEQFF.

This clonotype was counted between two and nine times. V is TRBV19 and J is TRBJ2-1; unclear D gene. The CDR3 is 14 amino acids. V was cut by 5 bases and J by 10 bases, with 18 bases left in between. In germline, CDR1 is LNHDA, CDR2 SQIVND (reference sequence). The CDR3, as DNA: TGTGCCAGTAGTTTCCAAGGACGATTGGGAGAGCAGTTCTTC. Its translation is CASSFQGRLGEQFF.

J is TRBJ2-1 and V is TRBV18, with 8 nucleotides matching TRBD1. Germline V lookup: CDR1 KGHSH, CDR2 LQKENI. The CDR3 extends over 17 amino acids. Trimming at V came to 0 bases and at J to 4 bases, leaving 8 bases not matched to a gene. This chain's CDR3 is CASSPPAWDRLYNEQFF. CDR3 nucleotide sequence: TGTGCCAGCTCACCACCCGCTTGGGACAGGCTATACAATGAGCAGTTCTTC.

The V call is TRBV12-3 or TRBV12-4, the J call TRBJ2-3, with 10 bases identical to TRBD2. V trimming: 1 base; J trimming: 3 bases; junction bases outside the gene matches: 7. The CDR3 is 17 residues long. CDR3: CASSLEASGRGTDTQYF. The CDR3 region has the DNA TGTGCCAGCAGTTTAGAGGCTAGCGGGAGAGGTACAGATACGCAGTATTTT.

J is TRBJ2-1 and V is TRBV4-2; TRBD1 aligns across 7 bases. Germline V CDR1 and CDR2: LGHNA, YNFKEQ. The CDR3 is 14 residues long. Trimming removed 0 bases from V and 9 bases from J; junction bases left unmatched: 5. The CDR3 nucleotides read TGTGCCAGCAGCCAAGATATACAGGGGCGTGAGCAGTTCTTC. It translates to CASSQDIQGREQFF.

This rearrangement joins TRBV25-1 to TRBJ1-2; a weak D match, TRBD1 (5 bases). Trimming removed 2 bases from V and 0 bases from J, with 10 bases in between. Looked up from germline, CDR1 is MGHDK and CDR2 is SYGVNS. The CDR3 covers 15 residues. The CDR3 DNA reads TGTGCCAGCAGTGAACCAGGGCTAGCTAACTATGGCTACACCTTC. Translation gives CASSEPGLANYGYTF.